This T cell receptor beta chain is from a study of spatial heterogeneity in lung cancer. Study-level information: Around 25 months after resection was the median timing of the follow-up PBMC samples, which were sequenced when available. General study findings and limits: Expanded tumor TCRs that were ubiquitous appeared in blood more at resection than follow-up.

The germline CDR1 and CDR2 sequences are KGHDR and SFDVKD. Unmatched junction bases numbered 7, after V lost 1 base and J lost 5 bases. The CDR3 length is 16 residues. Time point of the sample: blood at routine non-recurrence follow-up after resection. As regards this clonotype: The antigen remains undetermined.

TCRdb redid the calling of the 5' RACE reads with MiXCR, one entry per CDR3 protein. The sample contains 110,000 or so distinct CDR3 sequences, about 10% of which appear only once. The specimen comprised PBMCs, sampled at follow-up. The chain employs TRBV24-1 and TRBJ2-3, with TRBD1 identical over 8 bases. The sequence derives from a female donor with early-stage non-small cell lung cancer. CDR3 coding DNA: TGTGCCACCAGTGATTTAGCAGGGGGCAATGGAGATACGCAGTATTTT. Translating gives CATSDLAGGNGDTQYF.